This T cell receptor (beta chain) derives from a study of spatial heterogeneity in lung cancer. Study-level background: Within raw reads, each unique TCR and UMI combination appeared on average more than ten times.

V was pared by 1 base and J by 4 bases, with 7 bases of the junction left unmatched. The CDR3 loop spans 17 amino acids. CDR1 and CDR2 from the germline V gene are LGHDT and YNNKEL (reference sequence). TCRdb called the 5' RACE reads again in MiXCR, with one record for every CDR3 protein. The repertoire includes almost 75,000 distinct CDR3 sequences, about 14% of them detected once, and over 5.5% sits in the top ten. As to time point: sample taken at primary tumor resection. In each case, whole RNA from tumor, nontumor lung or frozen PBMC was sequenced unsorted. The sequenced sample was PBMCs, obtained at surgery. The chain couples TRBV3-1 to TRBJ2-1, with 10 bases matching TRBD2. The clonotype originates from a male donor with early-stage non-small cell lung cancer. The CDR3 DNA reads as TGTGCCAGCAGCCAAGGGGTTGTAGCGGGAGGATACAATGAGCAGTTCTTC. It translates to CASSQGVVAGGYNEQFF.